The rows below give T cell receptor beta chains drawn from one sample of a study of blood T cell repertoires in COVID-19. Generated by immunoSEQ multiplex PCR, the TCRdb table keeps only in-frame clones and is missing some. Of some 490,000 clones in the sample, more than 85% were seen once. The specimen sequenced was PBMCs or T cells enriched from blood (not recorded which). The receptors here all came from an older woman who had recovered from COVID-19. Each CDR3 is given with its conserved first and last residue. The order of the fields is D gene, V gene, J gene, clone size, CDR3 DNA, CDR3 protein. The D gene is left open where the match is weak. Some rows mark clone size as missing; the rest say once, few, many or name a class of expanded clone.

>TRBD1|TRBV19|TRBJ2-2|-
TGTGCCAGTACTATCCGGGACAGGGGATCAACCGGGGAGCTGTTTTTT
CASTIRDRGSTGELFF
>-|TRBV5-1|TRBJ2-7|-
TGCGCCAGCAGCTTGCTCGAGAGCTCCTACGAGCAGTACTTC
CASSLLESSYEQYF
>-|TRBV27|TRBJ1-6|-
TGTGCCAGCAGTAACAGGGTCTCCTATAATTCACCCCTCCACTTT
CASSNRVSYNSPLHF
>-|TRBV18|TRBJ2-1|-
TGTGCCAGCTCACCCATTGTCCAGGGCAATGAGCAGTTCTTC
CASSPIVQGNEQFF
>TRBD2|TRBV24-1|TRBJ2-3|-
TGTGCCACCAGTGATTTGAGGCGGGGGGGCGTCGGCACAGATACGCAGTATTTT
CATSDLRRGGVGTDTQYF
>TRBD1|TRBV30|TRBJ1-6|-
TGTGCCTGGAGTGGAAGCTTGCCAGGGGGTTCACCCCTCCACTTT
CAWSGSLPGGSPLHF
>TRBD2|TRBV27|TRBJ2-3|-
TGTGCCAGCAGTTTCATGGCTAGCGGGGCGACAGATACGCAGTATTTT
CASSFMASGATDTQYF
>TRBD2|TRBV2|TRBJ2-5|-
TGTGCCAGCAGTGACCCTGGGGGGACTAGCGGGTCTGAGACCCAGTACTTC
CASSDPGGTSGSETQYF
>-|TRBV5-4|TRBJ2-2|-
TGTGCCAGCAGCGGCGACGGGGGACCGAACACCGGGGAGCTGTTTTTT
CASSGDGGPNTGELFF
>TRBD1|TRBV4-1|TRBJ2-6|-
TGCGCCAGCAGCCATTTACCGGGACAGGGGGCATCTGGGGCCAACGTCCTGACTTTC
CASSHLPGQGASGANVLTF
>TRBD1|TRBV24-1|TRBJ1-1|-
TGTGCCACCAGTGATTCCCGGGACAGGGGTCCGGGGAACACTGAAGCTTTCTTT
CATSDSRDRGPGNTEAFF
>TRBD2|TRBV5-1|TRBJ2-7|-
TGCGCCAGCAGCTTAGGGGCGGGGGGACTCTACGAGCAGTACTTC
CASSLGAGGLYEQYF
>-|TRBV5-1|TRBJ2-7|-
TGCGCCAGCAGCGCGGGCCTGGAGCAGTACTTC
CASSAGLEQYF
>-|TRBV5-1|TRBJ2-5|-
TGCGCCAGCAGCTTCGACTCCCAAGAGACCCAGTACTTC
CASSFDSQETQYF
>-|TRBV19|TRBJ1-5|-
TGTGCCAGTAGTTATAGCAATCAGCCCCAGCATTTT
CASSYSNQPQHF
>-|TRBV28|TRBJ1-2|-
TGTGCCAGCAGTTCCCCCTCTTACTATGGCTACACCTTC
CASSSPSYYGYTF
>TRBD1|TRBV7-2|TRBJ1-5|-
TGTGCCAGCAGCTCATGGACAGGGAGAAATCAGCCCCAGCATTTT
CASSSWTGRNQPQHF
>-|TRBV25-1|TRBJ2-1|-
TGTGCCAGCAGTGAATTAGGAGGGGGCGCCGACAATGAGCAGTTCTTC
CASSELGGGADNEQFF
>TRBD1|TRBV7-8|TRBJ1-5|once
TGTGCCAGCAGCTTAGCAGGGGGCGGCAATCAGCCCCAGCATTTT
CASSLAGGGNQPQHF
>-|TRBV9|TRBJ1-2|-
TGTGCCAGCAGCGTAGGGGGGGTTAATAGCGGCTACACCTTC
CASSVGGVNSGYTF
>-|TRBV19|TRBJ1-3|-
TGTGCCAGTCGCGGACTAAAAGGGGGAAACACCATATATTTT
CASRGLKGGNTIYF
>TRBD1|TRBV7-9|TRBJ1-2|-
TGTGCCAGCAGCCGTTATCAGGGGGCTGGGGATGGCTACACCTTC
CASSRYQGAGDGYTF
>-|TRBV4-2|TRBJ2-2|-
TGTGCCAGCAGCCGGGGGGGCCAATGGACTGGGGAGCTGTTTTTT
CASSRGGQWTGELFF
>-|TRBV10-1|TRBJ2-3|-
TGCGCCAGCAGTGAGAACCACAGGACAGATACGCAGTATTTT
CASSENHRTDTQYF
>-|TRBV20-1|TRBJ1-1|-
TGCAGTGCTGAGAGGAACACTGAAGCTTTCTTT
CSAERNTEAFF
>-|TRBV7-9|TRBJ1-2|once
TGTGCCAGCATTCCGGTCGCCGGTAACTATGGCTACACCTTC
CASIPVAGNYGYTF
>TRBD1|TRBV7-2|TRBJ2-2|-
TGTGCCAGCAGCCCCAGACAGGGGGGGAACACCGGGGAGCTGTTTTTT
CASSPRQGGNTGELFF
>-|TRBV27|TRBJ2-2|-
TGTGCCAGCAGTTCAGCCTCGGACTACACCGGGGAGCTGTTTTTT
CASSSASDYTGELFF
>-|TRBV24-1|TRBJ2-2|-
TGTGCCACCAGTGATTTGAGGGGGGGCGCTGGGAACACCGGGGAGCTGTTTTTT
CATSDLRGGAGNTGELFF
>-|TRBV7-9|TRBJ1-2|-
TGTGCCAGCAGCTTATCAGGGGCGGCTGGCTACACCTTC
CASSLSGAAGYTF
>TRBD2|TRBV30|TRBJ2-3|few
TGTGCCGGTAGCGGGGGAGATCGAGCAGATACGCAGTATTTT
CAGSGGDRADTQYF
>-|TRBV5-1|TRBJ2-3|once
TGCGCCAGCAGCTTGGGCGCAGCGACAGATACGCAGTATTTT
CASSLGAATDTQYF
>-|TRBV5-1|TRBJ1-1|-
TGCGCCAGCAGCTCAACACAGGGCCCAAACACTGAAGCTTTCTTT
CASSSTQGPNTEAFF